One TCR beta chain is described in this entry. The data were obtained in a study of blood T cell repertoires in COVID-19. Sequencing was performed with immunoSEQ multiplex PCR; in TCRdb, only in-frame clones are kept and a portion is missing. This sample has approximately 250,000 clones, with 80% to 90% found just once. The clonotype was recovered from a man aged 35 to 55 with acute or convalescent COVID-19. The sample was peripheral blood.

CDR3 loop: CASSVQGGPGNTIYF. CDR3 bases: TGTGCCAGCAGTGTTCAGGGAGGGCCTGGAAACACCATATATTTT. This chain uses TRBV7-8 with TRBJ1-3; tentatively, D is TRBD1 (5 bases). CDR3 size: 15 residues. V lost 6 bases and J lost 2, with 14 bases in between. The germline CDR1 and CDR2 sequences are SGHVS and FQNEAQ. Full variable domain (rest looked up from reference TRBV7-8 and TRBJ1-3): GAGVSQSPRYKVAKRGQDVALRCDPISGHVSLFWYQQALGQGPEFLTYFQNEAQLDKSGLPSDRFFAERPEGSVSTLKIQRTQQEDSAVYLCASSVQGGPGNTIYFGEGSWLTVV.